Below, one T cell receptor beta chain is given with its context. Its cognate antigen is unknown. These data originate in a study of T cells expressing NK-cell markers. With UMIs, 5'RACE template switching was used to make TCR beta cDNA. TCRdb reanalyzed the 5' RACE reads, giving one entry per CDR3 protein sequence and no DNA. The sample table includes 300,000 to 450,000 distinct CDR3 sequences. Study results and caveats: In six donors, dominant NKG2C+ clonotypes were roughly 1.0-7.0% of CD8+ T cells.

Germline V CDR1 and CDR2: SNHLY, FYNNEI. The CDR3 contains 17 residues. The sequence was obtained from a man aged 18-70 years in good health. The chain recombines TRBV2 with TRBJ2-1; TCRdb indicates TRBD1, and absent DNA this call remains unverified. What was sequenced was blood T cells: a sorted CD56 or NKG2C T cell subset, CD4+ or CD8+ T cells, or bulk PBMC T cells (not recorded which). The CDR3 here is CATSPGQGRGSYNEQFF. The full variable domain, with the rest looked up from reference TRBV2 and TRBJ2-1, is EPEVTQTPSHQVTQMGQEVILRCVPISNHLYFYWYRQILGQKVEFLVSFYNNEISEKSEIFDDQFSVERPDGSNFTLKIRSTKLEDSAMYFCATSPGQGRGSYNEQFFGPGTRLTVL.